The 30 T cell receptor beta chains below were found in one sample sequenced in a study of cytomegalovirus exposure and HLA in healthy donors. The PCR employed 60 Vbeta primers together with 13 Jbeta primers. Sequencing used immunoSEQ multiplex PCR; TCRdb keeps in-frame clones, though not all of them. The sample includes roughly 120,000 clones, approximately 80% seen only once; the top ten take 2% to 2.5%. The sample taken for sequencing was PBMCs. Receptor source: a man between 18 and 29 years old in good health and CMV-seronegative.

V and J are TRBV15 and TRBJ1-5; 8 bases agree with TRBD1. There are 17 residues in the CDR3. V was clipped by 4 bases and J by 2 bases; unmatched bases: 10. Per the germline V gene, CDR1 is LNHNV and CDR2 is YYDKDF (reference sequence). Here the CDR3 DNA reads TGTGCCACCAGCACAGGGGGCGCGGTCTCTGGCAATCAGCCCCAGCATTTT. Protein sequence: CATSTGGAVSGNQPQHF.

Here the CDR3 DNA reads TGTGCCAGCTCCCCCGGAGTAGCGGGAAACTACGAGCAGTACTTC. It codes for CASSPGVAGNYEQYF. The chain links TRBV18 to TRBJ2-7, with 8 bases matching TRBD2. The CDR3 extends over 15 amino acids. V was pared by 6 bases and J by 3 bases, with 10 bases of the junction left unmatched. Germline V gene data show CDR1 as KGHSH and CDR2 as LQKENI. Variable domain in full (rest from reference TRBV18 and TRBJ2-7): NAGVMQNPRHLVRRRGQEARLRCSPMKGHSHVYWYRQLPEEGLKFMVYLQKENIIDESGMPKERFSAEFPKEGPSILRIQQVVRGDSAAYFCASSPGVAGNYEQYFGPGTRLTVT.

The V gene is TRBV4-2, the J gene TRBJ2-3, with 8 bases lining up with TRBD2. CDR1 is LGHNA, CDR2 YNFKEQ, per germline. The V and J ends lost 0 bases and 0 bases, in that order; junction bases with no gene match: 5. The CDR3 covers 17 residues. CDR3: CASSQDRPSGSTDTQYF. Here the CDR3 DNA reads TGTGCCAGCAGCCAAGACAGGCCTAGCGGGAGCACAGATACGCAGTATTTT.

The V gene is TRBV7-9, the J gene TRBJ1-3; the D is unclear. Germline-derived CDR1 and CDR2 are SEHNR and FQNEAQ (reference sequence). Trimming removed 5 bases from V and 8 bases from J, with 10 bases in between. The CDR3 has 12 residues. The CDR3 reads CASSPRSDTIYF. CDR3 nucleotide sequence: TGTGCCAGCAGCCCCCGATCGGACACCATATATTTT. Looking up the rest from reference TRBV7-9 and TRBJ1-3 gives the full variable domain: DTGVSQNPRHKITKRGQNVTFRCDPISEHNRLYWYRQTLGQGPEFLTYFQNEAQLEKSRLLSDRFSAERPKGSFSTLEIQRTEQGDSAMYLCASSPRSDTIYFGEGSWLTVV.

The V call is TRBV18, the J call TRBJ2-7; 10 bases line up with TRBD1. The germline gives CDR1 KGHSH, CDR2 LQKENI. CDR3 length: 14 amino acids. J gave up 1 base and V 3 bases, and 0 bases lay outside the gene matches. The CDR3 DNA sequence: TGTGCCAGCTCACCGGGACAGGGGTCCTACGAGCAGTACGTC. Encoded protein: CASSPGQGSYEQYV.

The chain joins TRBV5-1 to TRBJ2-1, with a possible D match to TRBD1 (6 bases). Deletions cut 3 bases from V and 3 bases from J, with 10 bases between. Per germline, CDR1 SGHRS and CDR2 YFSETQ. The CDR3 is made up of 14 amino acids. CDR3 bases: TGCGCCAGCAGCTGGGACATGGTCTACAATGAGCAGTTCTTC. It specifies CASSWDMVYNEQFF.

The rearrangement joins TRBV6-5 to TRBJ2-7, with TRBD2 identical over 7 bases. The junction had 11 bases not matched to a gene; V was cut back by 5 bases and J by 7 bases. CDR1 is MNHEY, CDR2 SVGAGI, per germline. The CDR3 loop spans 14 amino acids. CDR3 residues: CASSHLTSALEQYF. In nucleotides, the CDR3 is TGTGCCAGCAGTCACCTAACTAGCGCGCTGGAGCAGTACTTC.

V gene TRBV18 combines with J gene TRBJ2-1; 7 bases are shared with TRBD2. Trimming at V came to 1 base and at J to 1 base, leaving 13 bases not matched to a gene. Germline CDR1 KGHSH, CDR2 LQKENI. The CDR3 sequence is 19 residues long. CDR3 protein: CASSPLPHSSGNSYNEQFF. The CDR3 DNA sequence: TGTGCCAGCTCACCACTCCCCCACTCTAGCGGTAATTCCTACAATGAGCAGTTCTTC.

The chain is built from TRBV7-9 and TRBJ1-1; D gene ambiguous. The V end was cut by 5 bases, the J end by 0 bases, with 7 bases between. CDR1 is SEHNR, CDR2 FQNEAQ, per germline (reference sequence). The CDR3 loop spans 13 amino acids. The CDR3: CASSVTVNTEAFF. In nucleotides, the CDR3 is TGTGCCAGCAGCGTAACAGTGAACACTGAAGCTTTCTTT. Variable domain in full (rest from reference TRBV7-9 and TRBJ1-1): DTGVSQNPRHKITKRGQNVTFRCDPISEHNRLYWYRQTLGQGPEFLTYFQNEAQLEKSRLLSDRFSAERPKGSFSTLEIQRTEQGDSAMYLCASSVTVNTEAFFGQGTRLTVV.

Only one count was recorded for this clone. The chain employs TRBV4-2 and TRBJ1-2, with 7 bases aligning to TRBD1. The germline gives CDR1 LGHNA, CDR2 YNFKEQ. This CDR3 is 14 amino acids long. V lost 4 bases, J lost 6 bases, and 8 bases stayed unmatched. For the CDR3, the DNA is TGTGCCAGCAGCCTGACGACAGGGACCAATGGCTACACCTTC. Translated: CASSLTTGTNGYTF.

The chain joins TRBV9 to TRBJ2-7, with TRBD1 identical over 9 bases. Germline lookup yields CDR1 SGDLS and CDR2 YYNGEE. Trimming cost V 3 bases and J 1 base; bases outside gene matches: 5. CDR3 length: 15 residues. CDR3 amino acids: CASSGGTGISYEQYF. The CDR3 DNA sequence: TGTGCCAGCAGCGGCGGGACAGGGATATCCTACGAGCAGTACTTC.

This clone has just a few counts. The DNA for the CDR3 is TGTGCCTGGAGCAGGGGGCTAGGTGCCAACGTCCTGACTTTC. It is translated as CAWSRGLGANVLTF. The chain joins TRBV30 to TRBJ2-6; 8 positions match TRBD1. Germline CDR1 GTSNPN, CDR2 SVGIG (reference sequence). This CDR3 spans 14 amino acids. The trim removed 3 bases at V and 7 bases at J, leaving 5 bases unmatched.

The chain couples TRBV5-4 to TRBJ1-3, with no clear D. Germline assignment: CDR1 SGHNT and CDR2 YYREEE (reference sequence). V was shortened by 8 bases and J by 4 bases, with 13 bases between the two germline ends. This CDR3 is built from 13 residues. CDR3 loop: CASRSLQGNTIYF. The CDR3 coding sequence is TGTGCCAGTAGATCCTTACAGGGAAACACCATATATTTT.

This chain uses TRBV7-9 with TRBJ2-2; 9 positions agree with TRBD1. J lost 7 bases, V lost 5 bases, and 8 bases had no gene match. Germline assignment: CDR1 SEHNR and CDR2 FQNEAQ (reference sequence). This CDR3 comprises 15 residues. CDR3 DNA: TGTGCCAGCAGCCCTCGGGACAGGGCGGACGGGGAGCTGTTTTTT. Translating it yields CASSPRDRADGELFF.

This chain uses TRBV14 with TRBJ1-1; D is unclear. Per germline, CDR1 SGHDN and CDR2 FVKESK. Trimming stripped 0 bases from V and 1 base from J, with 9 bases between. This CDR3 contains 15 residues. The CDR3 coding sequence is TGTGCCAGCAGCCAAGATCCGGCGGGGAACACTGAAGCTTTCTTT. Encoded protein: CASSQDPAGNTEAFF.

The chain recombines TRBV19 with TRBJ1-3, with D unresolved. The germline CDR1 and CDR2 sequences are LNHDA and SQIVND (reference sequence). V dropped 5 bases and J dropped 0 bases, with 2 bases sitting between them. This CDR3 is built from 12 residues. CDR3 sequence: CASSLSGNTIYF. In nucleotides, the CDR3 is TGTGCCAGTAGTCTCTCTGGAAACACCATATATTTT. Drawing the rest from reference TRBV19 and TRBJ1-3, the complete variable domain is DGGITQSPKYLFRKEGQNVTLSCEQNLNHDAMYWYRQDPGQGLRLIYYSQIVNDFQKGDIAEGYSVSREKKESFPLTVTSAQKNPTAFYLCASSLSGNTIYFGEGSWLTVV.

V gene TRBV10-3 combines with J gene TRBJ2-7; TRBD2 agrees at 7 bases. With V trimmed by 5 bases and J by 2 bases, 9 bases remained unmatched. This CDR3 has 15 amino acids. CDR1 is ENHRY and CDR2 is SYGVKD in the germline V gene. The CDR3 DNA follows: TGTGCCATCAGTCCGGGCGGGGGTTTACCCTACGAGCAGTACGTC. This translates into CAISPGGGLPYEQYV.

This chain connects TRBV4-2 to TRBJ2-3, with 11 positions matching TRBD2. Trimming took 0 bases from V and 4 from J; bases not matched to a gene: 15. CDR1 LGHNA and CDR2 YNFKEQ come from the germline V gene. The CDR3 contains 20 residues. As DNA, the CDR3 is TGTGCCAGCAGCCAAGAATTCGCTAGCGGGAGGATCGTAGGAGCAGATACGCAGTATTTT. Its translation is CASSQEFASGRIVGADTQYF.

This chain joins TRBV2 and TRBJ2-3, with a tentative D call TRBD2 (7 bases). The V and J ends lost 8 bases and 11 bases respectively, with 20 bases between them. CDR3 size: 13 residues. Germline-derived CDR1 and CDR2 are SNHLY and FYNNEI. The CDR3 DNA is TGTGCCAGCGGCCGGGAGGATCAGGGGAGGCAGTATTTT. Translation gives CASGREDQGRQYF.

The rearrangement links TRBV7-2 to TRBJ2-7; 16 bases are a match to TRBD2. Germline CDR1 is SGHTA and CDR2 is FQGNSA. V gave up 6 bases and J gave up 4 bases; unmatched junction bases: 9. The CDR3 has 17 residues. The CDR3 region is CASRKAGTSGRAYEQYF. In DNA form, the CDR3 reads TGTGCCAGCAGGAAGGCCGGGACTAGCGGGAGGGCGTACGAGCAGTACTTC.

This chain connects TRBV6-5 to TRBJ1-5; D is uncertain. The CDR3 spans 14 residues. Germline V gene data show CDR1 as MNHEY and CDR2 as SVGAGI. V gave up 5 bases and J gave up 3 bases, with 11 bases separating them. This CDR3 reads CASSMEGNNQPQHF. The CDR3 DNA sequence: TGTGCCAGCAGTATGGAGGGAAACAATCAGCCCCAGCATTTT.

The rearrangement links TRBV27 to TRBJ1-6; 8 nucleotides align to TRBD1. Germline assignment: CDR1 MNHEY and CDR2 SMNVEV (reference sequence). J was trimmed by 7 bases and V by 6 bases; bases with no gene match: 5. The CDR3 has 14 amino acids. The CDR3 bases are TGTGCCAGCAGGGGGACAGGAGGGAATTCACCCCTCCACTTT. Translated, it gives CASRGTGGNSPLHF.

This chain connects TRBV5-1 to TRBJ2-5; D is perhaps TRBD2 (6 bases). CDR1 SGHRS and CDR2 YFSETQ come from the germline V gene. This CDR3 has 14 amino acids. Trimming left V 2 bases short and J 3 bases short, with 11 bases between. CDR3 in DNA: TGCGCCAGCAGCTTCGCCGAGCGGGAAGAGACCCAGTACTTC. It yields the protein CASSFAEREETQYF.

The rearrangement links TRBV5-1 to TRBJ2-1; 10 positions match TRBD2. The CDR3 runs 19 residues. CDR1 is SGHRS, CDR2 YFSETQ, per germline. J was trimmed by 5 bases and V by 0 bases; bases with no gene match: 14. CDR3 in DNA: TGCGCCAGCAGCTTGGTGGCTAGCGGGAGCCGGATGAAGGACAATGAGCAGTTCTTC. Translation: CASSLVASGSRMKDNEQFF.

There are a few counts of this clone. J is TRBJ2-7 and V is TRBV6-6; TRBD2 matches at 11 bases. The ends lost 0 bases at V and 2 bases at J; junction bases unmatched: 3. The CDR3 has 16 amino acids. Germline V CDR1 and CDR2: MNHNY, SVGAGI (reference sequence). In nucleotides, the CDR3 is TGTGCCAGCAGTTACTCGGGGACTAGCGGCACCTACGAGCAGTACTTC. As protein: CASSYSGTSGTYEQYF.

The chain combines TRBV5-4 with TRBJ2-3; tentatively, D is TRBD2 (6 bases). This CDR3 comprises 17 residues. Germline loops: CDR1 SGHNT, CDR2 YYREEE (reference sequence). Trimming removed 4 bases at V and 3 bases at J, with 21 bases between. CDR3 bases: TGTGCCAGCAGCCCCACCCGTCTAGCGACAATTACAGATACGCAGTATTTT. Residues: CASSPTRLATITDTQYF.

The CDR3 region is CASSDSGLGLYNEQFF. The DNA for the CDR3 is TGCGCCAGCAGTGATTCGGGCTTGGGACTATACAATGAGCAGTTCTTC. This chain links TRBV10-1 with TRBJ2-1, with 7 bases identical to TRBD2. The CDR3 spans 16 residues. The junction had 9 bases not matched to a gene; V was cut back by 3 bases and J by 4 bases. Per the germline V gene, CDR1 is WNHNN and CDR2 is SYGVQD (reference sequence).

The gene calls are TRBV19 and TRBJ2-2, with D possibly TRBD2 on 6 matching bases. Trimming removed 7 bases at V and 7 bases at J, with 16 bases between. CDR1 LNHDA and CDR2 SQIVND come from the germline V gene (reference sequence). CDR3 length: 14 amino acids. Here the CDR3 reads CASKEGRQIGELFF. CDR3 in DNA: TGTGCCAGTAAGGAGGGCAGGCAAATCGGGGAGCTGTTTTTT. Filled out from reference TRBV19 and TRBJ2-2, the complete variable domain reads DGGITQSPKYLFRKEGQNVTLSCEQNLNHDAMYWYRQDPGQGLRLIYYSQIVNDFQKGDIAEGYSVSREKKESFPLTVTSAQKNPTAFYLCASKEGRQIGELFFGEGSRLTVL.

The rearrangement uses TRBV27 and TRBJ1-6; 10 nucleotides line up with TRBD1. This CDR3 has 17 amino acids. Germline V gives CDR1 MNHEY, CDR2 SMNVEV (reference sequence). V lost 2 bases, J lost 12 bases, and 13 bases stayed unmatched. CDR3 bases: TGTGCCAGCAGTTTAACCGTAGGACAGGGGGGAAGTTTACCCCTCCACTTT. Translation gives CASSLTVGQGGSLPLHF.

This chain links TRBV28 with TRBJ1-2; possibly TRBD1 for D (6 bases). The germline V gene encodes CDR1 MDHEN and CDR2 SYDVKM. The V end was cut by 7 bases, the J end by 4 bases, with 16 bases between. CDR3 size: 14 residues. This CDR3 reads CASNRRGGAYGYTF. The CDR3 coding sequence is TGTGCCAGCAACCGGCGAGGGGGGGCCTATGGCTACACCTTC.